The clone carrying this T cell receptor beta chain was recorded only once. J lost 5 bases, V lost 5 bases, and 7 bases had no gene match. The CDR3 loop spans 15 amino acids. Germline values: CDR1 PRHDT, CDR2 FYEKMQ (reference sequence). Method: immunoSEQ multiplex PCR; TCRdb's copy keeps in-frame clones and lacks some. The data contain about 550,000 clones, roughly 96% of them seen just once; the ten biggest clones take up 0.095% to 0.12%. Only CD45RO-negative cells positively selected for CCR7 counted as naive CD8 cells, so terminally differentiated effector memory CD45RA+ cells were excluded. Those who donated were healthy HIV-negative adults, with no recent acute infections or vaccinations reported. Only Caucasian adults living in Nashville, Tennessee made up the donor group. The data were obtained in a study of shared clonotypes between healthy human individuals. Turning to the study itself: A donor's plate count was three for CD4 naive and three for CD4 memory; CD8 naive had two and CD8 memory one.

Source material: naive CD8+ T cells sorted from blood. The TCR originated in a woman in her twenties or thirties in good health. V usage is TRBV13 and J usage is TRBJ2-7; 12 bases map to TRBD1. In DNA form, the CDR3 reads TGTGCCAGCAGCATGACCGGGACAGGGGGCCACGAGCAGTACTTC. Protein: CASSMTGTGGHEQYF.